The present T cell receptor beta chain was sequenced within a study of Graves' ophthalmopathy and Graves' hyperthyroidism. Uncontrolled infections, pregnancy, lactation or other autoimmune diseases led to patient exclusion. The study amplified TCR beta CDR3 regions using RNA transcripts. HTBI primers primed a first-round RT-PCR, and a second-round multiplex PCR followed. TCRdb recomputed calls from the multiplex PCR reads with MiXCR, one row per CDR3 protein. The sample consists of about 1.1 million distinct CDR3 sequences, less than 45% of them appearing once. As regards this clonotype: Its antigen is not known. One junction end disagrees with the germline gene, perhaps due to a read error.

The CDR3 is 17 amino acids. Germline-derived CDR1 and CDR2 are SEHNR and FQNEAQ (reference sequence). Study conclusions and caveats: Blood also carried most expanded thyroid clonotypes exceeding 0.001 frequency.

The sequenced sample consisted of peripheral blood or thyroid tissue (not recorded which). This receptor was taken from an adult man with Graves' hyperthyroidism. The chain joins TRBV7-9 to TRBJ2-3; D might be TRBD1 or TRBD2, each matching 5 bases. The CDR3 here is CASSQDPPPGPTDTQYF. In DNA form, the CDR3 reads TGCGCCAGCAGCCAAGACCCCCCCCCGGGGCCTACAGATACGCAGTATTTT.